The 21 T cell receptor beta chains listed next were all sequenced from one sample in a study of blood T cell repertoires in COVID-19. Clones were read by immunoSEQ multiplex PCR, and TCRdb kept only the in-frame ones, dropping some. The sample contains 75,000 to 95,000 clones, 85% of which appear only once. Sequencing input: peripheral blood. The receptor set was obtained from a man aged 45-65 years with acute or convalescent COVID-19.

CDR3 sequence: CASSLGPRQLNQPQHF. The CDR3 DNA reads as TGTGCCAGCAGCTTAGGTCCGCGACAGCTCAATCAGCCCCAGCATTTT. The rearrangement uses TRBV7-6 and TRBJ1-5, with D perhaps TRBD1 (5 bases). V shed 1 base and J shed 3 bases, with 13 bases lying between them. CDR1 is SGHVS, CDR2 FNYEAQ, per germline. The CDR3 has 16 amino acids.

This chain links TRBV11-2 with TRBJ1-1, with D perhaps matching TRBD1 (6 bases). With 4 bases removed from V and 1 base from J, the gap between germline ends came to 10 bases. This CDR3 contains 14 residues. Germline assignment: CDR1 SGHAT and CDR2 FQNNGV. CDR3 bases: TGTGCCAGCAGCTCGACGACAGGGAACACTGAAGCTTTCTTT. Translating gives CASSSTTGNTEAFF.

This clone was counted once. The chain links TRBV10-1 to TRBJ1-5, with TRBD1 as a possible D gene (5 bases). Germline CDR1 reads WNHNN; CDR2 reads SYGVQD (reference sequence). The germline V and J ends were trimmed by 5 bases and 10 bases, with 18 bases remaining between them. This CDR3 spans 14 amino acids. The CDR3 DNA follows: TGCGCCAGCAGTTTAGGGGATGGTCCGGGTCCCCAGCATTTT. As protein: CASSLGDGPGPQHF.

This clone was observed once. The J gene is TRBJ1-3, the V gene TRBV2, with D possibly matching TRBD1 (6 bases). V was pared by 7 bases and J by 0 bases, with 13 bases between. In germline, CDR1 is SNHLY, CDR2 FYNNEI. This CDR3 contains 15 residues. In nucleotides, the CDR3 is TGTGCCAGCAAGCAGGGGATTAGCTCTGGAAACACCATATATTTT. Its translation: CASKQGISSGNTIYF. Complete variable domain (other parts from reference TRBV2 and TRBJ1-3): EPEVTQTPSHQVTQMGQEVILRCVPISNHLYFYWYRQILGQKVEFLVSFYNNEISEKSEIFDDQFSVERPDGSNFTLKIRSTKLEDSAMYFCASKQGISSGNTIYFGEGSWLTVV.

The rearrangement uses TRBV4-3 and TRBJ2-1, with 10 bases matching TRBD2. CDR1 and CDR2 from the germline V gene are LGHNA and YSLEER. V shed 0 bases and J 4 bases; nucleotides not matched to a gene: 9. This CDR3 contains 18 residues. Written as DNA, the CDR3 is TGCGCCAGCAGCCAAGATTGGGATTTACTAGCGGGATACAATGAGCAGTTCTTC. Translated, it gives CASSQDWDLLAGYNEQFF.

This chain connects TRBV4-2 to TRBJ2-1; 7 bases line up with TRBD1. Trimming at V came to 4 bases and at J to 1 base, leaving 4 bases not matched to a gene. This CDR3 spans 15 amino acids. Germline-derived CDR1 and CDR2 are LGHNA and YNFKEQ. The CDR3 DNA reads TGTGCCAGCAGCCCCACAGGGGTGTCCTACAATGAGCAGTTCTTC. Protein sequence: CASSPTGVSYNEQFF.

The CDR3 region has the DNA TGCAGTGCTAGTCAGGCGTCGGTGGAGGAATCTGGGGCCAACGTCCTGACTTTC. This sequence encodes CSASQASVEESGANVLTF. V gene TRBV20-1 combines with J gene TRBJ2-6; the D gene is possibly TRBD2 (5 bases). CDR3 length: 18 amino acids. Germline values: CDR1 DFQATT, CDR2 SNEGSKA (reference sequence). With 3 bases removed from V and 1 base from J, the gap between germline ends came to 19 bases.

This clone was detected a few times. The V gene is TRBV11-1, the J gene TRBJ1-1; D is perhaps TRBD1 (5 bases). V dropped 0 bases and J dropped 7 bases, with 15 bases sitting between them. Germline V gene data show CDR1 as SGHAT and CDR2 as FQDESV (reference sequence). The CDR3 is 15 residues long. CDR3 region: CASSLAGRTASEAFF. The DNA of the CDR3 is TGTGCCAGCAGCTTAGCGGGGCGGACCGCAAGTGAAGCTTTCTTT.

This chain links TRBV7-9 with TRBJ1-1; a possible D gene is TRBD1 (6 bases). This CDR3 region has 14 residues. Germline V gene lookup returns CDR1 SEHNR and CDR2 FQNEAQ (reference sequence). V was trimmed by 5 bases and J by 1 base, leaving 11 bases between them. The CDR3 region has the DNA TGTGCCAGCAGCCAAGGGACACAGAACACTGAAGCTTTCTTT. As protein: CASSQGTQNTEAFF.

The V gene is TRBV28, the J gene TRBJ2-7; TRBD1 matches at 8 bases. The CDR3 runs 14 residues. The junction had 5 bases not matched to a gene; V was cut back by 5 bases and J by 2 bases. Germline V gives CDR1 MDHEN, CDR2 SYDVKM. CDR3: CASSPGQATYEQYF. CDR3 in DNA: TGTGCCAGCAGTCCGGGACAGGCAACCTACGAGCAGTACTTC.

A single count supports this clone. The rearrangement joins TRBV11-2 to TRBJ1-6; D unresolved. V lost 1 base and J lost 0, with 13 bases in between. CDR1 and CDR2 (germline): SGHAT, FQNNGV. The CDR3 covers 18 residues. CDR3: CASSLVRGGTSYNSPLHF. CDR3 coding DNA: TGTGCCAGCAGCTTAGTGCGAGGAGGCACCTCCTATAATTCACCCCTCCACTTT. The full variable domain, completed using reference TRBV11-2 and TRBJ1-6, is EAGVAQSPRYKIIEKRQSVAFWCNPISGHATLYWYQQILGQGPKLLIQFQNNGVVDDSQLPKDRFSAERLKGVDSTLKIQPAKLEDSAVYLCASSLVRGGTSYNSPLHFGNGTRLTVT.

V usage is TRBV5-1 and J usage is TRBJ2-7, with 9 bases lining up with TRBD1. The CDR3 sequence is 12 residues long. V was pared by 7 bases and J by 3 bases, with 2 bases of the junction left unmatched. Germline V CDR1 and CDR2: SGHRS, YFSETQ. This chain's CDR3 is CASQGQGYEQYF. In nucleotides, the CDR3 is TGCGCCAGCCAGGGACAGGGCTACGAGCAGTACTTC. The entire variable domain, with the rest obtained from reference TRBV5-1 and TRBJ2-7, is as follows: KAGVTQTPRYLIKTRGQQVTLSCSPISGHRSVSWYQQTPGQGLQFLFEYFSETQRNKGNFPGRFSGRQFSNSRSEMNVSTLELGDSALYLCASQGQGYEQYFGPGTRLTVT.

The chain is built from TRBV6-5 and TRBJ1-6; 7 positions match TRBD1. Germline CDR1 and CDR2: MNHEY and SVGAGI. The J segment lost 6 bases and the V segment lost 2 bases, leaving 1 base of the junction unmatched. CDR3 length equals 14 residues. The CDR3 spells CASSYTGVNSPLHF. The CDR3 region has the DNA TGTGCCAGCAGTTACACAGGGGTTAATTCACCCCTCCACTTT.

V usage is TRBV6-6 and J usage is TRBJ1-3; 8 bases map to TRBD1. V lost 7 bases, J lost 2 bases, and 7 bases stayed unmatched. CDR1 MNHNY and CDR2 SVGAGI come from the germline V gene (reference sequence). The CDR3 totals 15 residues. CDR3 DNA: TGTGCCAGCACCTTGACAGGGGACCCTGGAAACACCATATATTTT. It codes for CASTLTGDPGNTIYF.

To note about this clone: Distinct nucleotide sequences in the sample also encode this CDR3. This sequence joins TRBV7-9 and TRBJ2-1, with 7 bases matching TRBD2. Germline V gene sequence: CDR1 SEHNR, CDR2 FQNEAQ (reference sequence). The CDR3 length is 14 residues. V trimming: 5 bases; J trimming: 2 bases; junction bases outside the gene matches: 3. CDR3 DNA sequence: TGTGCCAGCAGCCTGAGCGGGACCTACAATGAGCAGTTCTTC. This encodes CASSLSGTYNEQFF.

The gene calls are TRBV19 and TRBJ2-1; 8 bases fit TRBD2. The junction had 2 bases not matched to a gene; V was cut back by 0 bases and J by 7 bases. Germline-derived CDR1 and CDR2 are LNHDA and SQIVND (reference sequence). This CDR3 region has 14 residues. CDR3 amino acids: CASSIDGGGNEQFF. CDR3 coding DNA: TGTGCCAGTAGTATAGACGGGGGGGGTAATGAGCAGTTCTTC.

This chain uses TRBV10-3 with TRBJ2-3; D might be TRBD2 (6 bases). This CDR3 has 20 amino acids. The V end lost 1 base, the J end lost 2 bases, and 25 bases lay between the germline ends. Germline V gives CDR1 ENHRY, CDR2 SYGVKD. As DNA, the CDR3 is TGTGCCATCAGTGAGTGGTCGAGCGGGTGGACCCCGGCCCACACAGATACGCAGTATTTT. Translation: CAISEWSSGWTPAHTDTQYF.

The rearrangement links TRBV10-1 to TRBJ2-1, with 7 bases that match TRBD2. The V gene's germline CDR1 is WNHNN and CDR2 SYGVQD (reference sequence). CDR3 length: 14 residues. V lost 6 bases and J lost 6; bases outside the gene matches: 8. The CDR3 spells CASSGLGGSNEQFF. In DNA form, the CDR3 reads TGCGCCAGCAGCGGACTAGGAGGCTCCAATGAGCAGTTCTTC.

The chain couples TRBV5-6 to TRBJ2-2, with 14 nucleotides matching TRBD2. The V segment lost 6 bases and the J segment 2 bases; nucleotides outside the gene matches: 9. This CDR3 has 18 residues. Germline CDR1 SGHDT, CDR2 YYEEEE. The CDR3 DNA reads TGTGCCAGCACTTCGGGGACTAGCGGGAGAACAAACACCGGGGAGCTGTTTTTT. Residues: CASTSGTSGRTNTGELFF.

With respect to this clone: The sample carries other DNA sequences with the same CDR3. This chain connects TRBV6-5 to TRBJ2-7, with 12 bases lining up with TRBD1. The ends lost 0 bases at V and 4 bases at J; junction bases unmatched: 1. Germline CDR1 is MNHEY and CDR2 is SVGAGI. The CDR3 loop spans 15 amino acids. CDR3 protein: CASSYSGQGAYEQYF. Here the CDR3 DNA reads TGTGCCAGCAGTTACTCGGGACAGGGGGCTTACGAGCAGTACTTC.

The CDR3 is CASSNRAGGTDTQYF. CDR3 nucleotides: TGTGCCAGTAGTAACCGGGCCGGGGGGACAGATACGCAGTATTTT. The chain recombines TRBV19 with TRBJ2-3; TRBD2 aligns across 7 bases. The CDR3 loop spans 15 amino acids. V was pared by 4 bases and J by 3 bases, with 7 bases of the junction left unmatched. Germline CDR1 is LNHDA and CDR2 is SQIVND (reference sequence).